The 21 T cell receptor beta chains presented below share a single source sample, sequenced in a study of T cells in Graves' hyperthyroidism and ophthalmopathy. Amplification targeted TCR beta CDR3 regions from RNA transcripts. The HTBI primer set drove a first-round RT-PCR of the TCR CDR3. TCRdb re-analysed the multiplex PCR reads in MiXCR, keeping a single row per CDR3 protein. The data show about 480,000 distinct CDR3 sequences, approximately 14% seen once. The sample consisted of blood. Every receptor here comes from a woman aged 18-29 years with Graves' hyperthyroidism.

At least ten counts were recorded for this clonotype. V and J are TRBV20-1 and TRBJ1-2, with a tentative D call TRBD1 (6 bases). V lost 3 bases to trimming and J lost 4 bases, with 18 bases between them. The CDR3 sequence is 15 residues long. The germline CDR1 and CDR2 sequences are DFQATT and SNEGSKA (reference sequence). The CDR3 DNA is TGCAGTGCTAGCCCGGAGGTGGGGGGGCCCTATGGCTACACCTTC. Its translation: CSASPEVGGPYGYTF.

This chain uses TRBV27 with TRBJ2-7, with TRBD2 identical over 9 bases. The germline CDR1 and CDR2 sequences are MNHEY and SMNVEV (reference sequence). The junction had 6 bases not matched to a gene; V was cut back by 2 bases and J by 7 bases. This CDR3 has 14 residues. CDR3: CASSLGGTSREQYV. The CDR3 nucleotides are TGTGCCAGCAGTTTAGGGGGGACTAGCAGGGAGCAGTACGTC.

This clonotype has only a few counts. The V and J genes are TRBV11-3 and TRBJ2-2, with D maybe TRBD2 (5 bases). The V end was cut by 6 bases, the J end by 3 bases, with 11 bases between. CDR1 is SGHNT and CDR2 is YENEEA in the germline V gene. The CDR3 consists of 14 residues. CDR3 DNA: TGTGCCAGCAGTCCGGGGTATCACACCGGGGAGCTGTTTTTT. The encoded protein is CASSPGYHTGELFF.

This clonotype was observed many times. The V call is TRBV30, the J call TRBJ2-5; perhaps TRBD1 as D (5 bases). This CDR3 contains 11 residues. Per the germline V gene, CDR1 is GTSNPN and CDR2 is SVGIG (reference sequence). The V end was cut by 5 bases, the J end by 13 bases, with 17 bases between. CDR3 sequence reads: CAWGHSGIMYF. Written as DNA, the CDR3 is TGTGCCTGGGGACACTCAGGGATTATGTACTTC.

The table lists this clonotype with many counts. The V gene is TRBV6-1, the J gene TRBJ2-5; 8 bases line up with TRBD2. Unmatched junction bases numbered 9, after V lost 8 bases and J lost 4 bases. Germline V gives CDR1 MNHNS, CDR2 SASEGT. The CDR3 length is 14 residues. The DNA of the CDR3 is TGTGCCAGCGCATGGCGGGAGGAAGGAGAGACCCAGTACTTC. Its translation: CASAWREEGETQYF.

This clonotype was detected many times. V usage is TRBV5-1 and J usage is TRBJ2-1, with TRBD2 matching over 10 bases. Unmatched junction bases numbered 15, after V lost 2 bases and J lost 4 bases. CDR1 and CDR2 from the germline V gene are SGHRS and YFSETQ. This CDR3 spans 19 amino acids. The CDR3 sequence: CASSFDLRSGRVGYNEQFF. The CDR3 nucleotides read TGCGCCAGCAGCTTTGACCTAAGGAGCGGGAGGGTGGGATACAATGAGCAGTTCTTC.

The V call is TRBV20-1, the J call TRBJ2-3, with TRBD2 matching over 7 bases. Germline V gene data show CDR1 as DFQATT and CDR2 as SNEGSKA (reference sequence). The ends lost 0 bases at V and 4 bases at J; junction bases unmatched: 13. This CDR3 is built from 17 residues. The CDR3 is CSARDPLSSGTADTQYF. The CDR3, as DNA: TGCAGTGCTAGAGATCCTTTATCCAGCGGGACCGCAGATACGCAGTATTTT.

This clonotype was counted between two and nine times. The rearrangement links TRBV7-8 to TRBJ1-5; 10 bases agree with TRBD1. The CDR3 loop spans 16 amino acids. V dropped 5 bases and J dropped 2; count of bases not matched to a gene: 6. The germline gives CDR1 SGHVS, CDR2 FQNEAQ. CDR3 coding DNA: TGTGCCAGCAGCGGGGGACAGGGGAAGCGCAATCAGCCCCAGCATTTT. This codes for CASSGGQGKRNQPQHF. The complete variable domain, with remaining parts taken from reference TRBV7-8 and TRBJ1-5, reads GAGVSQSPRYKVAKRGQDVALRCDPISGHVSLFWYQQALGQGPEFLTYFQNEAQLDKSGLPSDRFFAERPEGSVSTLKIQRTQQEDSAVYLCASSGGQGKRNQPQHFGDGTRLSIL.

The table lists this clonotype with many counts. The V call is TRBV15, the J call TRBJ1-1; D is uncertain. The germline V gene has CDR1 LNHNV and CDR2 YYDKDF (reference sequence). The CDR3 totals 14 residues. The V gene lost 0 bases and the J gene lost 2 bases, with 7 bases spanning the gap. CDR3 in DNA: TGTGCCACCAGCAGAGATCGGGGTAACACTGAAGCTTTCTTT. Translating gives CATSRDRGNTEAFF.

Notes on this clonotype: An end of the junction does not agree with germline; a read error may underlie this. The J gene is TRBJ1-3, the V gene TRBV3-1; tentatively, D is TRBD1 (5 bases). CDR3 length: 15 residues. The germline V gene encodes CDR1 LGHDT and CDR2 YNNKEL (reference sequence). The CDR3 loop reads CDSSQQATSGNTIYF. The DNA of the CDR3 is TGTGACAGCAGCCAACAGGCCACCTCTGGAAACACCATATATTTT.

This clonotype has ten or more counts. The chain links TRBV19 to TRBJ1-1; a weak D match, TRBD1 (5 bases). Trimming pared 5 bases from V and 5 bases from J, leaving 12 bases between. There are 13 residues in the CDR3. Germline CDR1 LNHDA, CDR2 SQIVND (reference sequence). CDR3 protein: CASSLGTYTEAFF. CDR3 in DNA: TGTGCCAGTAGTCTGGGGACGTATACTGAAGCTTTCTTT. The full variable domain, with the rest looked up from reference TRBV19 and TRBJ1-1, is DGGITQSPKYLFRKEGQNVTLSCEQNLNHDAMYWYRQDPGQGLRLIYYSQIVNDFQKGDIAEGYSVSREKKESFPLTVTSAQKNPTAFYLCASSLGTYTEAFFGQGTRLTVV.

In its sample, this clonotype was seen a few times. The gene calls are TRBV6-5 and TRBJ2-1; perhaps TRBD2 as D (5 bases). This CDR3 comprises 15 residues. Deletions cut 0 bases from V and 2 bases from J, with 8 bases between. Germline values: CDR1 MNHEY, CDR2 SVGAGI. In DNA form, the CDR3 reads TGTGCCAGCAGTTACTCAGCGGAAACCTACAATGAGCAGTTCTTC. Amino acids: CASSYSAETYNEQFF.

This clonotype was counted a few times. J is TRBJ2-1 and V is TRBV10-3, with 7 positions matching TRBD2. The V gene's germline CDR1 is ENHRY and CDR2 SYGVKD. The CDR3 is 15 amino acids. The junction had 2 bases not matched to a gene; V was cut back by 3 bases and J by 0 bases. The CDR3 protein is CAISDTSDSYNEQFF. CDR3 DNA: TGTGCCATCAGTGACACTAGCGACTCCTACAATGAGCAGTTCTTC.

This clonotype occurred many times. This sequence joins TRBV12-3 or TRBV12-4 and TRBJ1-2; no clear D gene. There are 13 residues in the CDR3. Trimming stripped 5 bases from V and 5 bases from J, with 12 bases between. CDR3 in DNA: TGTGCCAGCAGTCCTATCGCGAGGTATGGCTACACCTTC. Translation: CASSPIARYGYTF.

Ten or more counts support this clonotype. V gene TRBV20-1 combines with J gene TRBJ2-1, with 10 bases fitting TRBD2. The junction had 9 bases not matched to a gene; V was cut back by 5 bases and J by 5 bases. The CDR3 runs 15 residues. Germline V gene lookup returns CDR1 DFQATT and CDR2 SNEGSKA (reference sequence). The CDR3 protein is CSAHRAGGPHNEQFF. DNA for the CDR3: TGCAGTGCTCACCGAGCGGGAGGGCCGCACAATGAGCAGTTCTTC.

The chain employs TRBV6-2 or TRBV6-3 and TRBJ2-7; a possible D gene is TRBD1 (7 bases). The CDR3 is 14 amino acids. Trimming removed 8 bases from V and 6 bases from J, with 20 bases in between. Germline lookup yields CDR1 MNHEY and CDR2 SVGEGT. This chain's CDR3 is CASYPGGKVAEQYF. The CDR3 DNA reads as TGTGCCAGCTATCCAGGGGGGAAAGTAGCCGAGCAGTACTTC.

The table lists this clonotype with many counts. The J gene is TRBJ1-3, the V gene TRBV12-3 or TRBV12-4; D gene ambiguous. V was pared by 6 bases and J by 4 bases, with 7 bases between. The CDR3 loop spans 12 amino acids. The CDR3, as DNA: TGTGCCAGCAGCACTGGGGGAAACACCATATATTTT. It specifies CASSTGGNTIYF.

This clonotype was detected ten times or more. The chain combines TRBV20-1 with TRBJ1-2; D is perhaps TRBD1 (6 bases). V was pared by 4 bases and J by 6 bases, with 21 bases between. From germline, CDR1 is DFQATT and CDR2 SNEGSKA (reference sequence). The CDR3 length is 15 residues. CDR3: CSATKAGGGGDGYTF. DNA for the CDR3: TGCAGTGCTACCAAGGCGGGGGGCGGCGGCGATGGCTACACCTTC.

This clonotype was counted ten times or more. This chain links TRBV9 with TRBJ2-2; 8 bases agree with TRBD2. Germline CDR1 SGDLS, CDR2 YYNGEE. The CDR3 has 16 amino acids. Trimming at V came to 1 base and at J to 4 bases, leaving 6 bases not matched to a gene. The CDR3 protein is CASSVNREGPTGELFF. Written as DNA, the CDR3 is TGTGCCAGCAGCGTAAATCGGGAGGGCCCCACCGGGGAGCTGTTTTTT.

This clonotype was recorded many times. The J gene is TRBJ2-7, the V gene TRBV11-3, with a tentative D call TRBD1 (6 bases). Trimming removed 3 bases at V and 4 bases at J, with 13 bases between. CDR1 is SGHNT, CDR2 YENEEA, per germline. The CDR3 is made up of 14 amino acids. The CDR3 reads CASSFPRGRYEQYV. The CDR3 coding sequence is TGTGCCAGCAGCTTTCCCAGGGGAAGATACGAGCAGTACGTC.

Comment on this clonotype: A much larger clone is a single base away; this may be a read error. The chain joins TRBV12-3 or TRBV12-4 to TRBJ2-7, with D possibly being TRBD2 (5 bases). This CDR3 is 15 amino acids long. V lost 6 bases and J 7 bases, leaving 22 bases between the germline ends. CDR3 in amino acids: CASSQVWASPWEQYF. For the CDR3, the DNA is TGTGCCAGCAGCCAAGTTTGGGCTAGCCCTTGGGAGCAGTACTTC.